The following is a T cell receptor (beta chain) sequence with its context. As yet, its antigen is unknown. Trimming took 4 bases from V and 4 from J, leaving 15 bases between them. CDR3 length: 15 amino acids. Germline V lookup: CDR1 SGHKS, CDR2 YYEKEE (reference sequence). This entry is derived from a study of Ad26.COV2.S vaccination and SARS-CoV-2 variants. General observations from the study: Breadth measured for non-spike TCRs was similar across vaccine and placebo recipients.

Using immunoSEQ multiplex PCR, the repertoire was profiled, and TCRdb retains in-frame clones only, with some absent. Here the sample spans about 39,000 clones, around 83% being singletons. The V call is TRBV5-5, the J call TRBJ1-3; D not resolved. This sample comprised peripheral blood, obtained after recovery from COVID-19. The sequence derives from a human donor who had recovered from COVID-19. The CDR3 DNA follows: TGTGCCAGCAGCACGGTCGGCCAGCGCGGAAACACCATATATTTT. It specifies CASSTVGQRGNTIYF.